This T cell receptor (beta chain) comes out of a study of graft-versus-host responses after intestinal transplantation. Study-wide context: The recipients all started with anti-thymocyte globulin induction and then took tacrolimus and steroids for roughly three years.

Trimming pared 0 bases from V and 12 bases from J, leaving 4 bases between. The CDR3 has 11 residues. The germline CDR1 and CDR2 sequences are SGHDT and YYEEEE. The method was immunoSEQ multiplex PCR; TCRdb's version includes in-frame clones alone and lacks a portion of them. The sample lists about 9,900 clones; 85% to 95% were seen once. This sequence joins TRBV5-6 and TRBJ1-6; D unclear. The clonotype comes from a human patient who received an intestinal transplant, so some T cells may come from the graft donor. The sample consisted of PBMCs, taken 8 days after intestinal transplant. CDR3 region: CASSLGGPLHF. CDR3 DNA: TGTGCCAGCAGCTTGGGGGGACCCCTCCACTTT. The variable domain in full, completed from reference TRBV5-6 and TRBJ1-6, reads DAGVTQSPTHLIKTRGQQVTLRCSPKSGHDTVSWYQQALGQGPQFIFQYYEEEERQRGNFPDRFSGHQFPNYSSELNVNALLLGDSALYLCASSLGGPLHFGNGTRLTVT.